Included here is one T cell receptor beta chain sequence, with context. The data derive from a study of T cell responses to AZD1222 COVID-19 vaccine. This table comes from immunoSEQ multiplex PCR, and its TCRdb copy is limited to in-frame clones, with some not included. The sample lists approximately 100,000 clones; roughly 88% were seen once. The germline CDR1 and CDR2 sequences are LGHNA and YNFKEQ. CDR3 length equals 17 residues. Germline trimming cut 7 bases from V and 5 bases from J; bases unmatched to any gene: 15. This specimen consisted of peripheral blood, obtained 28 days after the second AZD1222 dose. This clonotype originated in an adult who received the AZD1222 COVID-19 vaccine. The rearrangement uses TRBV4-2 and TRBJ2-7; TRBD2 matches at 12 bases. The CDR3: CASTTNPTSGGMNEQYF. The CDR3 DNA follows: TGTGCCAGCACCACAAACCCTACTAGCGGGGGGATGAACGAGCAGTACTTC.